This record covers a single TCR beta chain. The specificity of this receptor is unknown. There are no base qualities to consult, and no much larger clone falls within one base. This record comes from a study of blood T cell repertoires in COVID-19 (dated by TCRdb to about 2020). For context, the study as a whole: Samples from collaborators originated in the United States, Italy and Spain and spanned both the acute and convalescent phases of COVID-19. A freely available public database, intended as a resource for researchers studying the immune response to SARS-CoV-2, is where the repertoires were released. The material from the prospective study consisted of cDNA or gDNA derived from T cells, B-cell-depleted T cells, or PBMCs. Nearly every sample came with metadata listing a de-identified subject ID, COVID-19 status, age in years and sex. The dataset comprised deeply sampled blood TCRbeta repertoires from subjects exposed to, actively infected with, or recovered from COVID-19. Where available, HLA class I and class II types were taken from metadata supplied by the sample provider and were not determined by assay-based typing. The samples were drawn from two sources: the first 160 participants of the ongoing ImmuneRACE study, and 1,000 to 1,500 subjects contributed by 6 global collaborators. Study-level results and caveats: The amount of clinical and demographic metadata varied by source and participant and was provided uncurated.

Each collaborating institution followed its own protocols to collect whole blood in K2EDTA tubes. For TCRbeta analysis, collaborators shipped samples as frozen whole blood, isolated PBMCs, or DNA extracted from either of those sample types. The CDR3 starts with the cysteine, ends with the phenylalanine, and has 17 residues. The kept DNA is CDR3 alone, 51 bases in frame from the first base. In the germline V gene, CDR1 corresponds to LGHNA and CDR2 to YNFKEQ. The junction shows trimming of 0 bases on V and 7 bases on J, and the gene matches do not reach 12 bases of it. TCRbeta CDR3 regions were amplified from genomic DNA using the immunoSEQ Assay, a bias-controlled multiplex PCR. Regarding the original processing steps: Nucleated cell counts per sample were estimated from amplification of reference gene primers within the assay. To quantify the absolute abundance of each unique TCRbeta CDR3 rearrangement, sequence reads were collapsed and filtered. For each sample, productive Simpson clonality was calculated as the square root of Simpson's diversity index over productive rearrangements. The immuneACCESS repertoire file appears here via TCRdb, limited to in-frame rearrangements. These files lack a portion of the clones; in checked studies, under half of the deficit traces to unresolved V genes, and the cause of the others is not known. D and trimming were read from the DNA, whereas the V and J calls and clone size are those reported in that table. The table for this sample lists around 72,000 clones; 91% of them were counted only once. Under 15% of the sample is in the top ten clones.

The chain is encoded by TRBV4-2 joined to TRBJ1-5, with 7 bases matching TRBD1. This receptor was identified in a human donor with active COVID-19. The donor label of this sample is uncertain. The sample comprised peripheral blood. The DNA reads as follows: TGTGCCAGCAGCCAAGATCTAGGACAGGTTATCAGCCAGCCCCAGCATTTT. Translated, this gives CASSQDLGQVISQPQHF.